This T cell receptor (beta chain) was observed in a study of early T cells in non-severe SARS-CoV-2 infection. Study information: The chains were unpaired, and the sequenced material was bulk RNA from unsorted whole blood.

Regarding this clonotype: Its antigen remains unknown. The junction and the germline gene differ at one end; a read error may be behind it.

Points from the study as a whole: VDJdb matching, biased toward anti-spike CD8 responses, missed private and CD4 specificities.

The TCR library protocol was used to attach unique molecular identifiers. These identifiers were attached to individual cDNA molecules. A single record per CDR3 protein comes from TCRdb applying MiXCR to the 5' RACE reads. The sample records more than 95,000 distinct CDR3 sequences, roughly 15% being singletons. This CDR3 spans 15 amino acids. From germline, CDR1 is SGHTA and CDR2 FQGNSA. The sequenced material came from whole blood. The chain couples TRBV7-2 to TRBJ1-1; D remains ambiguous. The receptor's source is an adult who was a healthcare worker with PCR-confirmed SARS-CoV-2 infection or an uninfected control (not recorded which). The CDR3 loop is CASSSDNRLNTEAFF. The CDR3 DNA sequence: TGTGCCAGCAGCTCGGATAACAGACTGAACACTGAAGCGTTCTTT.